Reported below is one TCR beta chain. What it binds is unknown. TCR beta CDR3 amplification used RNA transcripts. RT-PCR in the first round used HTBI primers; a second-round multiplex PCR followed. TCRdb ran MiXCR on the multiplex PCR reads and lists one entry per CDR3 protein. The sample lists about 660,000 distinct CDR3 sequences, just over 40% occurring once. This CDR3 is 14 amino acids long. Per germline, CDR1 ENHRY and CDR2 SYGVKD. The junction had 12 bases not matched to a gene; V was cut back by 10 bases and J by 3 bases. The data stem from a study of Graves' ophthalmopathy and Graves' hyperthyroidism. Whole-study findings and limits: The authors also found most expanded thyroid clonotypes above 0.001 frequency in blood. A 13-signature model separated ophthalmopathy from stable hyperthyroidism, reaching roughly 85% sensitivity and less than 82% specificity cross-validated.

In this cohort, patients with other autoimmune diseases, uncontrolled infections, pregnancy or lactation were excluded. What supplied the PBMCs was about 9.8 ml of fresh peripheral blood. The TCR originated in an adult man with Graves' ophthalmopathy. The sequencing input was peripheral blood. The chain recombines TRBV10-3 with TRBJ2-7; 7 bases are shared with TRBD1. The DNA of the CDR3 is TGTGCCAGCAGCCACAGAGGGACAGTCTACGAGCAGTACTTC. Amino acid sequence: CASSHRGTVYEQYF.